What follows describes a single T cell receptor (beta chain). This clone has just one count. Its specific antigen is unknown. There are no base qualities to consult, and no much larger clone falls within one base. For the CD8 naive samples, CD45RO-negative cells were positively selected for CCR7, yielding a CD45RA+CCR7+ population from which TemRA cells were excluded. The donors were healthy, HIV-negative adults who had no recently reported acute infections or vaccinations. Only Caucasian adults living in Nashville, Tennessee, USA were represented among the donors. Blood was collected by leukapheresis, and PBMCs were isolated by Ficoll-Histopaque density gradient centrifugation and then cryopreserved in liquid nitrogen vapor phase. Analytical flow cytometry was used to check the purity and quantity of each magnetically sorted T cell population. From each sorted fraction, genomic DNA was isolated and quantified by UV absorbance on a Nanodrop 2000c.

The data stem from a study of shared clonotypes between healthy human individuals (dated by TCRdb to the early 2020s). Context from the whole study: A couple of women and a few men aged 18 to 49 years were included in the cohort. Libraries were prepared and TCR repertoires were sequenced by different laboratories using diverse techniques, in order to increase sequencing depth and limit assay-specific biases. To estimate repertoire size and how much clonotypes are shared between individuals, the study performed deep sequencing of blood TCR repertoires from 4 to 6 healthy adults. For each donor, three plates each were used for CD4 naive and CD4 memory, two plates were used for CD8 naive, and one plate was used for CD8 memory. Between about 0.9 and 8.9 billion PBMCs per donor were obtained by leukapheresis.

Using the deep immunoSEQ assay, multiplex PCR amplified TCR CDR3 regions from genomic DNA. Extracted genomic DNA from each cell subset was distributed evenly across all wells of several immunoSEQ 96-well plates, and each plate was treated as a replicate. For sorted subsets, roughly 0.2 ug genomic DNA, equal to about 30,000 T cell genomes, was loaded into each replicate PCR. The purified libraries were quantified using a Qubit 3.0 fluorometer, sized with a Bioanalyzer 2100, and then quantified again using the KAPA Library Quantification kit. Each immunoSEQ 96-well plate was sequenced on its own single-read 150-cycle Illumina NextSeq 550 flow cell. The source study handled its data this way. The immunoSEQ output contained only junctional sequences without quality scores, so filtering could not match that applied to full-length reads. Sequences were annotated with PyIR, a Python wrapper for IgBLAST v1.9, using IMGT germline references to assign V/J genes and CDR3. Reads with weak V/J assignments (E-value above 1e-6), missing CDR3, stop codons, out-of-frame junctions, or ambiguous translated residues were removed. A V3J clonotype was defined by an identical inferred V gene, J gene, and CDR3 amino acid sequence. Percentage overlap between repertoires was computed as shared unique clonotypes divided by the size of the smaller repertoire. Richness of each repertoire was evaluated using RTK rarefaction, the Chao1 estimator, and Recon v2.1 estimates of unobserved clonotypes. Generation probabilities were computed with OLGA for all TCRbeta clonotypes obtained by the gDNA method from a few donors. TCRdb re-hosts the immuneACCESS table, in-frame sequences only. Its copies lack some clones; in the studies checked, an unresolved V gene accounts for under half of them, and the cause for the rest is not known. The V and J calls and clone size were taken over from that table, and D and trimming were inferred from the DNA. A total of about 1.9 million clones appear in this sample, 90% to 95% of them only once. The top ten hold about 1.6% of the sample.

Reading the germline V gene gives CDR1 MDHEN and CDR2 SYDVKM. The CDR3 measures 15 amino acids from cysteine to phenylalanine. The read is trimmed to its CDR3 DNA, 45 bases read in frame from base 1. The junction shows trimming of 6 bases on V and 4 bases on J, and the gene matches do not reach 10 bases of it. Paper-wide results and their limitations: About 4.5% of naive CD4, 3% to 4% of naive CD8, about 2.4% of memory CD4, and around 0.42% of memory CD8 clonotypes were shared across a few donors. Estimated clonotype richness was generally larger for naive than for memory subsets. Sampling was restricted to blood, and TCR repertoires in tissue are likely to differ from TCR repertoires in blood. Rarefaction of sorted-subset datasets indicated incomplete sequencing despite the large sequencing depth. Higher generation probabilities were observed for clonotypes shared by all four sorted-subset donors than for non-shared clonotypes. Pairwise subsampling indicated that sequencing depth was expected to affect the degree of clonotype sharing among donors. The small number of donors limited the genetic and exposure-history diversity represented.

Material for sequencing was naive CD8+ T cells from PBMCs. Taken with the paper, the label for cell subset or site translates to: CD45RA+CCR7+. The receptor chain draws on TRBV28 and TRBJ2-7, with 9 bases aligning to TRBD1. The source of this sequence is a man aged 18 to 30 in good health. Some clones in this sample may be carry-over from other donors' samples. The DNA is TGTGCCAGCAGACCCAGGGACAGGGAGGAGTACGAGCAGTACTTC. This yields the protein CASRPRDREEYEQYF.